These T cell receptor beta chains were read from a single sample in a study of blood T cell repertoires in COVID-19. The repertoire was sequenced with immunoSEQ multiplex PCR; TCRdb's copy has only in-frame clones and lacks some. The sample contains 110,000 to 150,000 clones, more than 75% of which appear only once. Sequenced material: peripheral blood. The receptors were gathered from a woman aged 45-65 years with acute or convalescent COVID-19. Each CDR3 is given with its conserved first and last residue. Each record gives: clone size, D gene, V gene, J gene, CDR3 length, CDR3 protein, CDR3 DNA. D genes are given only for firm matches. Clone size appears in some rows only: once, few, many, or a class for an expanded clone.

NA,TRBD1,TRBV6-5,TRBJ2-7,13,CASSYGTGGEQYF,TGTGCCAGCAGTTACGGGACAGGGGGCGAGCAGTACTTC
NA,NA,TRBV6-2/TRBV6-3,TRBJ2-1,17,CASSPTPRQVTYNEQFF,TGTGCCAGCAGCCCGACACCCAGACAGGTTACCTACAATGAGCAGTTCTTC
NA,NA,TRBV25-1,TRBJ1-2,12,CASRTTGYGYTF,TGTGCCAGCAGAACAACAGGGTATGGCTACACCTTC
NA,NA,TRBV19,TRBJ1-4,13,CASAAGDREKLFF,TGTGCCAGTGCAGCGGGGGACCGTGAAAAACTGTTTTTT
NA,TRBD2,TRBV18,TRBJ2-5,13,CASSLSSGETQYF,TGTGCCAGCTCGCTCTCTAGCGGGGAGACCCAGTACTTC
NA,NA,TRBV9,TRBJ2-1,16,CASSSHAWTEGNEQFF,TGTGCCAGCAGCTCCCACGCCTGGACAGAAGGGAATGAGCAGTTCTTC
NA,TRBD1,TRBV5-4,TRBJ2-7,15,CASSLEGQGSHEQYF,TGTGCCAGCAGCTTGGAGGGACAGGGGTCCCACGAGCAGTACTTC
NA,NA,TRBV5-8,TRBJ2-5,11,CASSSFIPTDF,TGTGCCAGCAGCTCATTCATCCCTACCGACTTC
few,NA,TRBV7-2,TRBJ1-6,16,CASGLGDFAYNSPLHF,TGTGCCAGCGGGCTGGGGGACTTCGCCTATAATTCACCCCTCCACTTT
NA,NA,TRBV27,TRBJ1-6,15,CASGADPEPNSPLHF,TGTGCCAGCGGGGCGGATCCCGAACCTAATTCACCCCTCCACTTT
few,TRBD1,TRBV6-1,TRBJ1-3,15,CASSETGDAGNTIYF,TGTGCCAGCAGTGAAACAGGGGATGCGGGAAACACCATATATTTT
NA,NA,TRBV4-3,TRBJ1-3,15,CASSQDGISGNTIYF,TGCGCCAGCAGCCAAGATGGCATTTCTGGAAACACCATATATTTT
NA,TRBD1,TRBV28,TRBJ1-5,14,CASSLGQGGQPQHF,TGTGCCAGCAGTTTGGGACAGGGTGGTCAGCCCCAGCATTTT
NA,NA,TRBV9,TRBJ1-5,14,CASSVEDLGGPQHF,TGTGCCAGCAGCGTAGAGGACTTAGGGGGGCCCCAGCATTTT
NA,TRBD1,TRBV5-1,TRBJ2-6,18,CASSLGGTGFSGANVLTF,TGCGCCAGCAGCTTGGGTGGGACAGGGTTTTCTGGGGCCAACGTCCTGACTTTC
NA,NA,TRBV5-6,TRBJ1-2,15,CASSLVSGDNYGYTF,TGTGCCAGCAGCTTGGTCTCAGGGGATAACTATGGCTACACCTTC
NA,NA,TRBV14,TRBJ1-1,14,CASGPLGGTAEAFF,TGTGCCAGCGGGCCGCTCGGCGGGACGGCTGAAGCTTTCTTT
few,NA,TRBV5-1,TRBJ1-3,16,CASSLVPGNSGNTIYF,TGCGCCAGCAGCTTGGTTCCAGGGAACTCTGGAAACACCATATATTTT
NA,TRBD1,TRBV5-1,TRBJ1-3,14,CASSRDRDGNTIYF,TGCGCCAGCAGCAGAGACAGGGATGGAAACACCATATATTTT
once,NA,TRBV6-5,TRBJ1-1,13,CASRTQEDTEAFF,TGTGCCAGCAGGACGCAGGAGGACACTGAAGCTTTCTTT
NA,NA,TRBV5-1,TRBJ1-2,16,CASSLVAGPSGSGYTF,TGCGCCAGCAGCTTGGTTGCAGGTCCATCGGGGTCTGGCTACACCTTC
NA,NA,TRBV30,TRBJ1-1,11,CAWSRDTEAFF,TGTGCCTGGAGTCGGGACACTGAAGCTTTCTTT
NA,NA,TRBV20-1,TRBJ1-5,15,CSASGGGRGNQPQHF,TGCAGTGCTAGTGGGGGGGGTAGAGGCAATCAGCCCCAGCATTTT
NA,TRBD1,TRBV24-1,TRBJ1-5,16,CATAGDREPNNQPQHF,TGTGCGACGGCGGGGGACAGGGAGCCTAACAATCAGCCCCAGCATTTT
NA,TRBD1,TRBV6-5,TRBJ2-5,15,CASSYSTGGQETQYF,TGTGCCAGCAGTTACTCGACAGGGGGCCAAGAGACCCAGTACTTC
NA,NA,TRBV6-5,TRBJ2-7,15,CASTPRGGASYEQYF,TGTGCCAGCACCCCACGAGGGGGGGCATCCTACGAGCAGTACTTC
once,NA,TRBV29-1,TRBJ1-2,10,CSVVGGVVTF,TGCAGCGTTGTCGGGGGTGTAGTCACCTTC
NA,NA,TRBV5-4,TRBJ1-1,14,CASSLSVTNTEAFF,TGTGCCAGCAGCTTGTCGGTTACGAACACTGAAGCTTTCTTT
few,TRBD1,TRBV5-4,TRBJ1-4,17,CASSSRQGGAESEKLFF,TGTGCCAGCAGCTCGCGACAGGGCGGTGCAGAATCGGAAAAACTGTTTTTT
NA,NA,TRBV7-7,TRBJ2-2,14,CASSTSPGAGELFF,TGTGCCAGCAGCACAAGCCCAGGGGCCGGGGAGCTGTTTTTT
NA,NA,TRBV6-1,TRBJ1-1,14,CASSEGGGRSQAFF,TGTGCCAGCAGTGAAGGGGGAGGGAGATCACAAGCTTTCTTT
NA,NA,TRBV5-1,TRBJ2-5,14,CASGFLTGEETQYF,TGCGCCAGCGGGTTCCTGACAGGAGAAGAGACCCAGTACTTC
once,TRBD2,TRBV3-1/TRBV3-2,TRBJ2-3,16,CASSQASGGGTDTQYF,TGTGCCAGCAGCCAAGCTAGCGGGGGGGGCACAGATACGCAGTATTTT
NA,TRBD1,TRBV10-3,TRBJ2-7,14,CAITTGTGVHEQYF,TGTGCCATCACTACCGGGACAGGGGTACACGAGCAGTACTTC
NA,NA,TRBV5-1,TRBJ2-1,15,CASSFLGQSQNEQFF,TGCGCCAGCAGCTTCCTGGGGCAGTCCCAAAATGAGCAGTTCTTC
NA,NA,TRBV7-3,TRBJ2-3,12,CASSRSGDTQYF,TGTGCCAGCAGCCGGAGCGGGGATACGCAGTATTTT
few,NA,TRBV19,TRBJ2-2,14,CASRPPGDTGELFF,TGTGCCAGTAGACCTCCCGGAGACACCGGGGAGCTGTTTTTT
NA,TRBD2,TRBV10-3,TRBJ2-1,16,CAISGSVLAGVDEQFF,TGTGCCATCAGTGGCTCTGTCTTGGCGGGGGTGGATGAGCAGTTCTTC
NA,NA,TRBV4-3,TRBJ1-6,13,CASRDRTNSPLHF,TGCGCCAGCAGGGACAGAACGAATTCACCCCTCCACTTT
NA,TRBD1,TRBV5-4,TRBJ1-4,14,CASSPGQEGEKLFF,TGTGCCAGCAGCCCGGGACAGGAGGGAGAAAAACTGTTTTTT
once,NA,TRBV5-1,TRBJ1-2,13,CASSFLDSYGYTF,TGCGCCAGCAGCTTTCTGGACAGCTATGGCTACACCTTC
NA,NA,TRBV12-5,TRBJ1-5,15,CASLARNNSNQPQHF,TGTGCTAGTCTGGCAAGAAATAATAGCAATCAGCCCCAGCATTTT
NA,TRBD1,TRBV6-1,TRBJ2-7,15,CASSDGTGGEYEQYF,TGTGCCAGCAGTGACGGGACAGGGGGCGAATACGAGCAGTACTTC
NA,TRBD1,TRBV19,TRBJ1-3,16,CASSTGTGGFGNTIYF,TGTGCCAGTAGTACTGGGACAGGGGGCTTTGGAAACACCATATATTTT